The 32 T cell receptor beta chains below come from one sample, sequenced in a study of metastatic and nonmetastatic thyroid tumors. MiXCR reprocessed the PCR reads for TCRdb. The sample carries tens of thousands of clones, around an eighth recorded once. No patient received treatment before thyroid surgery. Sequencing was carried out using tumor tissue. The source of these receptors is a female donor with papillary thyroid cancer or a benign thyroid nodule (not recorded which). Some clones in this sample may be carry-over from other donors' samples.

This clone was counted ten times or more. The CDR3 sequence: CASNRQGFEQPQHF. Written as DNA, the CDR3 is TGTGCCAGTAATAGACAGGGATTTGAACAGCCCCAGCATTTT. The V and J genes are TRBV19 and TRBJ1-5, with TRBD1 matching over 7 bases. After removal of 7 bases from V and 7 bases from J, the junction contained 10 bases not matched to a gene. The length of the CDR3 is 14 residues. Germline V CDR1 and CDR2: LNHDA, SQIVND (reference sequence).

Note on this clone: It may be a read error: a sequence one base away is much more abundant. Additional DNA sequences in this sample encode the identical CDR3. CDR3 nucleotide sequence: TGTGCCACCAGTGACACCGGGCAGGGGGCGACGACAGATACGCAGTATTTT. It translates to CATSDTGQGATTDTQYF. The chain couples TRBV24-1 to TRBJ2-3, with TRBD1 matching 8 bases. The CDR3 totals 17 residues. Trimming took 4 bases from V and 3 from J; bases not matched to a gene: 11. Germline CDR1 and CDR2: KGHDR and SFDVKD.

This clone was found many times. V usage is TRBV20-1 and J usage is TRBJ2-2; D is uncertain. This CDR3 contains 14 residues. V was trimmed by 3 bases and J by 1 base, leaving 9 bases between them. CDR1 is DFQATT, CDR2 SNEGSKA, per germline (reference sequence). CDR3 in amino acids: CSASPMMNTGELFF. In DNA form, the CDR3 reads TGCAGTGCTAGCCCGATGATGAACACCGGGGAGCTGTTTTTT.

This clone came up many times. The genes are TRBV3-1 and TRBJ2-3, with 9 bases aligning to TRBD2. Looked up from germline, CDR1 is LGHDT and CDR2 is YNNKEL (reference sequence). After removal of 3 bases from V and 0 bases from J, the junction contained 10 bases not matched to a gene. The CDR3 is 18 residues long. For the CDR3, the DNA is TGTGCCAGCAGCCAGGGGGCGGCTAGCGGGGCTAGCACAGATACGCAGTATTTT. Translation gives CASSQGAASGASTDTQYF.

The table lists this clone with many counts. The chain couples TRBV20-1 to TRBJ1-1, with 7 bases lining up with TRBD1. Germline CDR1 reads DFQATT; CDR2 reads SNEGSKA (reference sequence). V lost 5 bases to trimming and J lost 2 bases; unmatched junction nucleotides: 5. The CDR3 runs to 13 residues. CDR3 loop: CSAHRGRNTEAFF. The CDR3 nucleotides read TGCAGTGCTCATAGGGGGCGCAACACTGAAGCTTTCTTT.

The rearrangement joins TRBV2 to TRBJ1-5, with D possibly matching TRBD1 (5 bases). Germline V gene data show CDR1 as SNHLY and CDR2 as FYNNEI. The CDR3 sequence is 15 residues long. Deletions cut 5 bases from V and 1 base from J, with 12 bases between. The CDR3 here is CASSLRDLSNQPQHF. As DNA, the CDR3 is TGTGCCAGCAGTCTTAGGGACCTCAGCAATCAGCCCCAGCATTTT. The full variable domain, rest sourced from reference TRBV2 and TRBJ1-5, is EPEVTQTPSHQVTQMGQEVILRCVPISNHLYFYWYRQILGQKVEFLVSFYNNEISEKSEIFDDQFSVERPDGSNFTLKIRSTKLEDSAMYFCASSLRDLSNQPQHFGDGTRLSIL.

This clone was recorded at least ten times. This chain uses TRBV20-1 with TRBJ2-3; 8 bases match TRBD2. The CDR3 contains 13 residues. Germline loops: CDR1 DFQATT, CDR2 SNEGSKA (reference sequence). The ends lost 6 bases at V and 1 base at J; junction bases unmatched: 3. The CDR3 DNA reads TGCAGTGCCGTGACTAGCGGCACAGATACGCAGTATTTT. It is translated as CSAVTSGTDTQYF.

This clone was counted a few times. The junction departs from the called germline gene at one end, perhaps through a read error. This CDR3 is CASSLFSGGASGDNVLTF. The CDR3 coding sequence is TGTGCCAGCAGTTTATTTTCTGGGGGCGCGAGTGGGGACAACGTCCTGACTTTC. The chain couples TRBV28 to TRBJ2-6; D might be TRBD1 (6 bases). The germline V gene encodes CDR1 MDHEN and CDR2 SYDVKM. The CDR3 totals 18 residues.

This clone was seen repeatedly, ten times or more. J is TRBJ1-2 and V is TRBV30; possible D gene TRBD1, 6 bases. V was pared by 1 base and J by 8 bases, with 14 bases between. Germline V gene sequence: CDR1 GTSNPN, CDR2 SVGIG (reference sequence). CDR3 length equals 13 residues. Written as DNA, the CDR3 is TGTGCCTGGAGTGCCAGAGGGGGGGACGGCTACACCTTC. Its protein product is CAWSARGGDGYTF.

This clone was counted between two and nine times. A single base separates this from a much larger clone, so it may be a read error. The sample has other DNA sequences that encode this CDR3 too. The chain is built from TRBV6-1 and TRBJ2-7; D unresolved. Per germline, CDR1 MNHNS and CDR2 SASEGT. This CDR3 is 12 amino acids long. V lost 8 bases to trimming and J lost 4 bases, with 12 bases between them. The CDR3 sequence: CASGGTSYEQYF. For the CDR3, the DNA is TGTGCCAGCGGCGGCACCTCATACGAGCAGTACTTC.

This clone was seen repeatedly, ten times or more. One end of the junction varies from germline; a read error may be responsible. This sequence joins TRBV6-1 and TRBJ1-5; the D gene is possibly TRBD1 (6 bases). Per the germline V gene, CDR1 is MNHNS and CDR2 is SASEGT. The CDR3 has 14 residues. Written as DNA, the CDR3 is TGTGCCAGCAGTGACCCTGGACAGAATCGGCCCCAGCATTTT. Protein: CASSDPGQNRPQHF.

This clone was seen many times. CDR3 loop: CASSKTGQGKYEQFF. CDR3 DNA sequence: TGTGCCAGCAGCAAAACGGGACAGGGCAAATATGAGCAGTTCTTC. This chain uses TRBV13 with TRBJ2-1; TRBD1 agrees at 9 bases. Germline loops: CDR1 PRHDT, CDR2 FYEKMQ (reference sequence). Trimming at V came to 5 bases and at J to 8 bases, leaving 10 bases not matched to a gene. The CDR3 totals 15 residues. The full variable domain, in which reference TRBV13 and TRBJ2-1 provide the parts outside the CDR3, is AAGVIQSPRHLIKEKRETATLKCYPIPRHDTVYWYQQGPGQDPQFLISFYEKMQSDKGSIPDRFSAQQFSDYHSELNMSSLELGDSALYFCASSKTGQGKYEQFFGPGTRLTVL.

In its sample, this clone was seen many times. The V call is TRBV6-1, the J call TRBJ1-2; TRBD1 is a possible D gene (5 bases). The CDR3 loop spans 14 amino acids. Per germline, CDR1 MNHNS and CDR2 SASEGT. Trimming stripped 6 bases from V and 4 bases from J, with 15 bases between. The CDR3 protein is CASSRDGLIYGYTF. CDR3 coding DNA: TGTGCCAGCAGCAGGGACGGCCTTATCTATGGCTACACCTTC.

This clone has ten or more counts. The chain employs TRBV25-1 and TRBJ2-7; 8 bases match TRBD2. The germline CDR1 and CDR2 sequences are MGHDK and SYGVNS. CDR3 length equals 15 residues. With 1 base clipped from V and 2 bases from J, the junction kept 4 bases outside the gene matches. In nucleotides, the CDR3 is TGTGCCAGCAGTGAATCCCCAGCGGGAGCCTACGAGCAGTACTTC. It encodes CASSESPAGAYEQYF.

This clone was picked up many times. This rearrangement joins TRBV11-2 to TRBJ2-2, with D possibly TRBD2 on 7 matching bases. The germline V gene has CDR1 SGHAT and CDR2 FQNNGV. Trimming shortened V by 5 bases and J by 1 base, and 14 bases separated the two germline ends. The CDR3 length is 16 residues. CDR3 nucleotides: TGTGCCAGCAGCCGGGGGGCGGGGCTGAACACCGGGGAGCTGTTTTTT. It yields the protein CASSRGAGLNTGELFF. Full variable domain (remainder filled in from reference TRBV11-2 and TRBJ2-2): EAGVAQSPRYKIIEKRQSVAFWCNPISGHATLYWYQQILGQGPKLLIQFQNNGVVDDSQLPKDRFSAERLKGVDSTLKIQPAKLEDSAVYLCASSRGAGLNTGELFFGEGSRLTVL.

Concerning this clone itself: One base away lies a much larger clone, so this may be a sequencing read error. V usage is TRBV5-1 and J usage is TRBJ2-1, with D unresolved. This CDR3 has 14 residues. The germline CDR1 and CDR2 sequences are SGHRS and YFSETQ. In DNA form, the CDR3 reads TGCGCCAGCAGCTTCCGCTCTAGGCACAATGATCAGTTCTTC. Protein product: CASSFRSRHNDQFF.

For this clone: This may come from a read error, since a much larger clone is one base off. For the CDR3, the DNA is TGTGCCAGCAGCCGTTCGGTCTCCTACAATGAGCAGTTCTTC. It yields the protein CASSRSVSYNEQFF. The J gene is TRBJ2-1, the V gene TRBV14; D gene ambiguous. Trimming removed 4 bases at V and 0 bases at J, with 7 bases between. The CDR3 runs to 14 residues. Per germline, CDR1 SGHDN and CDR2 FVKESK.

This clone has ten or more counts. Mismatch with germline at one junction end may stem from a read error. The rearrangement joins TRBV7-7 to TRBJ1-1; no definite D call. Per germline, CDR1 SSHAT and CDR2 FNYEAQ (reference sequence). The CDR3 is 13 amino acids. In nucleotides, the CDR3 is TGTGCTAGCAGCTTGTCGCTGAACACTGAAGCTTTCTTT. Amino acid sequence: CASSLSLNTEAFF.

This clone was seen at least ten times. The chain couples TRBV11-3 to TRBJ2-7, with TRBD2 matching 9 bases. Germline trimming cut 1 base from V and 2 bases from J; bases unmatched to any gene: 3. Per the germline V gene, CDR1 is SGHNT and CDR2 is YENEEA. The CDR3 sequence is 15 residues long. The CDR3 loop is CASSLGASGAYEQYF. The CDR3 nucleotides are TGTGCCAGCAGCTTAGGGGCTAGCGGGGCCTACGAGCAGTACTTC.

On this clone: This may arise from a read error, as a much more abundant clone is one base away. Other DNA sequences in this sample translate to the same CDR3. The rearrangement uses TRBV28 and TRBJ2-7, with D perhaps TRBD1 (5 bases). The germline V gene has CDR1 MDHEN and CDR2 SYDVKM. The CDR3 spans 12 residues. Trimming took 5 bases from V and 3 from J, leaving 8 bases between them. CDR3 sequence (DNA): TGTGCCAGCAGTCTAACAGGCTACGAGCAGTACTTC. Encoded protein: CASSLTGYEQYF.

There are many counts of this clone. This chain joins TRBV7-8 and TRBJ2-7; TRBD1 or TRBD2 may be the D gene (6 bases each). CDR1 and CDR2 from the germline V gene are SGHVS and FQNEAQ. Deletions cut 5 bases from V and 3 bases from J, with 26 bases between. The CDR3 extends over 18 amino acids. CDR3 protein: CASSPIWGAGTTNYEQYF. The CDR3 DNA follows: TGTGCCAGCAGCCCCATATGGGGGGCCGGGACCACCAACTACGAGCAGTACTTC.

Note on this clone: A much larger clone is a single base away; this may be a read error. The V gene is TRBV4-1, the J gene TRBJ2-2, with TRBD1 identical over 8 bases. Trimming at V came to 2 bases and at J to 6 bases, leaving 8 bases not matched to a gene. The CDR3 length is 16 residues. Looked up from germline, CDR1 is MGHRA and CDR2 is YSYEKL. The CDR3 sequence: CASSQWDRWLPGELFF. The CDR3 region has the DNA TGCGCCAGCAGCCAATGGGACAGGTGGCTGCCCGGGGAGCTGTTTTTT.

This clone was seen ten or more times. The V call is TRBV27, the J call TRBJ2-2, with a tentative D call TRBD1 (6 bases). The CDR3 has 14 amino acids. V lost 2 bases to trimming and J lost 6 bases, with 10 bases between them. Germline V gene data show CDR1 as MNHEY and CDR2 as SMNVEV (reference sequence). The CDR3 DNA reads TGTGCCAGCAGTTTACAGGGGAGCCCCGGGGAGCTGTTTTTT. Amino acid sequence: CASSLQGSPGELFF.

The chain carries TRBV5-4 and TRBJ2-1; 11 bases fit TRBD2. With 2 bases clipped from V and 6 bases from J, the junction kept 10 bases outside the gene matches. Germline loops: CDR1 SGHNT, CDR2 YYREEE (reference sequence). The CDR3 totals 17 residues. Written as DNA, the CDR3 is TGTGCCAGCAGCTTTTTTCCGACTAGCGGGACTCCCAATGAGCAGTTCTTC. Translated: CASSFFPTSGTPNEQFF.

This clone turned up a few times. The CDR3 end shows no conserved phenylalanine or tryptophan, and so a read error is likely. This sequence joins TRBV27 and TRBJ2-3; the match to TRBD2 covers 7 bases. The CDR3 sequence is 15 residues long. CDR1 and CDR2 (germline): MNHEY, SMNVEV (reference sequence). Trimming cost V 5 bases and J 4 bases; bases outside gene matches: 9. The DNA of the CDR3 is TGTGCCAGCAGTAGCGGGACGGGGTCCGCAGATACGCAGTATCTT. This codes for CASSSGTGSADTQYL.

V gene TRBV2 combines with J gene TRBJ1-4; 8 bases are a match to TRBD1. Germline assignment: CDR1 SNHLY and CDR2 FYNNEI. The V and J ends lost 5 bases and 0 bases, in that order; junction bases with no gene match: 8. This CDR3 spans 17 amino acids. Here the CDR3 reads CASSQTGAQATNEKLFF. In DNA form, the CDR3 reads TGTGCCAGCAGTCAGACAGGGGCTCAGGCAACTAATGAAAAACTGTTTTTT.

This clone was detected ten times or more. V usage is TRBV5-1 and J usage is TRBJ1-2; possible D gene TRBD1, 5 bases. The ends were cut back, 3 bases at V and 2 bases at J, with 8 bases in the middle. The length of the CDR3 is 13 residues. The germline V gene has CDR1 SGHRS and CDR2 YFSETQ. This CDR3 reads CASSSGSNYGYTF. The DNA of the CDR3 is TGCGCCAGCAGCTCAGGGTCAAACTATGGCTACACCTTC.

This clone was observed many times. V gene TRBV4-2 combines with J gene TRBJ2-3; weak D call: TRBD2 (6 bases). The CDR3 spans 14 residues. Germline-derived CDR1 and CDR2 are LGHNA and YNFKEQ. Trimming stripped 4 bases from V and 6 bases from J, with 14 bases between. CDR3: CASSPTAGTDTQYF. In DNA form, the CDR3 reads TGTGCCAGCAGCCCGACTGCGGGGACGGATACGCAGTATTTT.

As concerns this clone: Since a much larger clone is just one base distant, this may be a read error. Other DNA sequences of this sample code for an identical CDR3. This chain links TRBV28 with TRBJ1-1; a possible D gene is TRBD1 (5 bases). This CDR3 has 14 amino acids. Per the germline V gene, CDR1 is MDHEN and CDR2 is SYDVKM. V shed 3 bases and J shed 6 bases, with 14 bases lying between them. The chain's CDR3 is CASSFPLQGAEAFF. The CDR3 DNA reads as TGTGCCAGCAGTTTCCCCCTTCAGGGTGCTGAAGCTTTCTTT.

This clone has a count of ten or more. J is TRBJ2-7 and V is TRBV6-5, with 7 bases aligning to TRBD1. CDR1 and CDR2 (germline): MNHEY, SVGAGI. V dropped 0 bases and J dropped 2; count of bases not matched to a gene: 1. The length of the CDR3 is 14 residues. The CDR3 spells CASSYSDRPYEQYF. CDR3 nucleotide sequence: TGTGCCAGCAGTTACTCGGACAGGCCCTACGAGCAGTACTTC.

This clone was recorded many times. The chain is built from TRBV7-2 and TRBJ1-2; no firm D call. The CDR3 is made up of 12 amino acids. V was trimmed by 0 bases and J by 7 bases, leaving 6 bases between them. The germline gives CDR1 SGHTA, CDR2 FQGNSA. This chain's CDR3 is CASSLASAGYTF. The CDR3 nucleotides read TGTGCCAGCAGCTTAGCGTCCGCTGGCTACACCTTC.

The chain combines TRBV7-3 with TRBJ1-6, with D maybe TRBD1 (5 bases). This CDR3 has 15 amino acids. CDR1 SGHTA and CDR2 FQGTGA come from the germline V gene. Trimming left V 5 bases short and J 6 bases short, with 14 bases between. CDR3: CASSDTAGFNSPLHF. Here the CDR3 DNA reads TGTGCCAGCAGCGACACCGCAGGGTTTAATTCACCCCTCCACTTT.